The 24 T cell receptor beta chains presented below share a single source sample, sequenced in a study of CD8+CD57+ T cells in acquired aplastic anemia. The TCR beta profiling, which covered VDJ combination and CDR3 sequence, was carried out using genomic DNA as the template. A single record per CDR3 protein comes from TCRdb applying MiXCR to the reads. The sample includes just over 400,000 distinct CDR3 sequences, roughly 64% of them seen just once. Material for sequencing was sorted CD4+, CD8+, or CD8+CD57+ T cells (not recorded which) from PBMCs. These receptors were obtained from a human donor in good health, serving as a control.

The V and J genes are TRBV4-2 and TRBJ2-7; D not resolved. CDR3 length: 14 amino acids. V was pared by 4 bases and J by 3 bases, with 13 bases between. Germline V CDR1 and CDR2: LGHNA, YNFKEQ. In DNA, the CDR3 is TGTGCCAGCAGCCGTGGGGATTTACTCTACGAGCAGTACTTC. It yields the protein CASSRGDLLYEQYF.

This clonotype was picked up a small number of times. V and J are TRBV3-1 and TRBJ2-5, with D possibly matching TRBD1 (5 bases). This CDR3 is built from 14 residues. Trimming took off 2 bases at V and 4 bases at J, with 11 bases between the two ends. CDR1 LGHDT and CDR2 YNNKEL come from the germline V gene (reference sequence). CDR3 sequence reads: CASSQMPRGETQYF. The CDR3 DNA reads as TGTGCCAGCAGCCAAATGCCTAGGGGAGAGACCCAGTACTTC.

Remarks on this clonotype: The conserved closing phenylalanine or tryptophan is absent in this CDR3, likely reflecting a read error. The chain joins TRBV7-3 to TRBJ2-1; D may correspond to TRBD1 or TRBD2 (5 bases each). Trimming removed 3 bases at V and 12 bases at J, with 9 bases between. Germline V gene lookup returns CDR1 SGHTA and CDR2 FQGTGA. The CDR3 runs to 11 residues. CDR3 protein: CASSFPGAQFL. The CDR3 nucleotides read TGTGCCAGCAGCTTCCCCGGGGCGCAGTTCCTC.

The table lists this clonotype with many counts. V gene TRBV9 combines with J gene TRBJ2-6; D not resolved. CDR3 length equals 15 residues. V lost 4 bases and J lost 4, with 12 bases in between. Germline lookup yields CDR1 SGDLS and CDR2 YYNGEE. CDR3 DNA sequence: TGTGCCAGCAGCCCCCCTCGTCAAGGGGCCAACGTCCTGACTTTC. Translation gives CASSPPRQGANVLTF.

The table lists this clonotype with a few counts. The CDR3 spells CASSWVAGGPIYNEQFF. CDR3 nucleotides: TGTGCCAGCAGTTGGGTAGCGGGGGGGCCAATATACAATGAGCAGTTCTTC. This chain uses TRBV28 with TRBJ2-1; TRBD2 matches at 11 bases. This CDR3 region has 17 residues. After removal of 4 bases from V and 4 bases from J, the junction contained 9 bases not matched to a gene. Germline assignment: CDR1 MDHEN and CDR2 SYDVKM. Full variable domain (rest looked up from reference TRBV28 and TRBJ2-1): DVKVTQSSRYLVKRTGEKVFLECVQDMDHENMFWYRQDPGLGLRLIYFSYDVKMKEKGDIPEGYSVSREKKERFSLILESASTNQTSMYLCASSWVAGGPIYNEQFFGPGTRLTVL.

The chain couples TRBV5-1 to TRBJ1-1; D unresolved. CDR1 is SGHRS and CDR2 is YFSETQ in the germline V gene. This CDR3 comprises 14 residues. The ends were cut back, 2 bases at V and 1 base at J, with 9 bases in the middle. The DNA for the CDR3 is TGCGCCAGCAGCTTAGTCGGAGCGAACACTGAAGCTTTCTTT. It codes for CASSLVGANTEAFF.

Points on this clonotype: A much bigger clone sits one base away, suggesting this may be a read error. V and J are TRBV7-9 and TRBJ2-4; 12 bases align to TRBD2. V shed 2 bases, J shed 9 bases, and the junction held 5 bases outside the gene matches. The CDR3 covers 15 residues. Per the germline V gene, CDR1 is SEHNR and CDR2 is FQNEAQ (reference sequence). DNA for the CDR3: TGTGCCAGCAGCTTAACGGGACTAGCGGGCAGCATTCAGTACTTC. Its translation is CASSLTGLAGSIQYF.

As to this clonotype: Sequence at one end of the junction differs from germline and may be a read error. The V gene is TRBV7-3, the J gene TRBJ1-4, with no clear D. The CDR3 contains 12 residues. Germline-derived CDR1 and CDR2 are SGHTA and FQGTGA. DNA of the CDR3: TGTGCCACCAGCTTAAGAACAGAAAAACTGTTTTTT. It codes for CATSLRTEKLFF.

On this clonotype: The conserved phenylalanine or tryptophan is not found at the CDR3 terminus, so this likely reflects a read error. It is unclear where the CDR3 begins or ends on the DNA, so no DNA is shown, and the CDR3 is as TCRdb lists it. The gene calls are TRBV9 and TRBJ2-3; the DNA was not used to check the table's D call, TRBD1. The germline V gene has CDR1 SGDLS and CDR2 YYNGEE. The length of the CDR3 is 13 amino acids, counting both ends. The CDR3 sequence: CASRPLDREGGYI.

In the case of this clonotype: At one end the junction does not follow the germline gene, possibly because of a read error. J is TRBJ1-2 and V is TRBV7-9, with 7 bases identical to TRBD1. CDR1 and CDR2 from the germline V gene are SEHNR and FQNEAQ (reference sequence). This CDR3 has 14 amino acids. The CDR3 loop reads CASSTNRGNAFFAF. For the CDR3, the DNA is TGTGCCAGCAGCACTAACAGGGGTAACGCTTTCTTTGCCTTC.

V and J are TRBV19 and TRBJ1-2, with a possible D match to TRBD1 (5 bases). V was clipped by 3 bases and J by 12 bases, with 14 bases between them. CDR1 and CDR2 from the germline V gene are LNHDA and SQIVND (reference sequence). This CDR3 has 12 amino acids. The CDR3 reads CASSILQGGHTF. The CDR3 coding sequence is TGTGCCAGTAGTATCCTGCAGGGCGGCCACACCTTC.

Note on this clonotype: At one end, the junction sequence differs from germline, possibly due to a read error. The chain joins TRBV19 to TRBJ2-7; 8 nucleotides match TRBD2. CDR1 is LNHDA, CDR2 SQIVND, per germline (reference sequence). The CDR3 runs 13 residues. Here the CDR3 DNA reads TGTGCCAGTAGTCCGGGGGGGTCCTACGAGCAGTACTTT. Translating it yields CASSPGGSYEQYF.

The rearrangement uses TRBV20-1 and TRBJ2-5; 16 bases agree with TRBD2. Germline V gene lookup returns CDR1 DFQATT and CDR2 SNEGSKA (reference sequence). V trimming: 5 bases; J trimming: 4 bases; junction bases outside the gene matches: 7. The CDR3 sequence is 16 residues long. The CDR3 DNA reads as TGCAGTGCTGGGACTAGCGGGGGGGTTTCTGTAGAGACCCAGTACTTC. The encoded protein is CSAGTSGGVSVETQYF.

The table lists this clonotype with a few counts. The chain uses TRBV10-3 and TRBJ2-7, with D perhaps TRBD1 or TRBD2 (5 bases each). Germline CDR1 is ENHRY and CDR2 is SYGVKD. The V end lost 3 bases, the J end lost 3 bases, and 15 bases lay between the germline ends. The CDR3 contains 15 residues. The CDR3 DNA is TGTGCCATCAGTGATGTGGGGACCCAGAACTACGAGCAGTACTTC. Protein product: CAISDVGTQNYEQYF.

This clonotype was picked up many times. It is unclear where the CDR3 begins or ends on the DNA, so no DNA is shown, and the CDR3 is as TCRdb lists it. This chain connects TRBV19 to TRBJ2-7; the table's D call, TRBD1, was not checked against the DNA. The CDR3 sequence runs 15 residues, both termini included. In germline, CDR1 is LNHDA, CDR2 SQIVND (reference sequence). CDR3 sequence: CASSIVGQGSYEQHF.

This clonotype was picked up one time. The chain uses TRBV7-2 and TRBJ2-5, with a possible D match to TRBD2 (5 bases). Germline CDR1 and CDR2: SGHTA and FQGNSA. With 4 bases removed from V and 6 bases from J, the gap between germline ends came to 21 bases. The CDR3 has 16 residues. CDR3 amino acids: CASSSWATGVGKTQYF. The DNA of the CDR3 is TGTGCCAGCAGCTCATGGGCTACCGGGGTCGGGAAGACCCAGTACTTC. Complete variable domain (other parts from reference TRBV7-2 and TRBJ2-5): GAGVSQSPSNKVTEKGKDVELRCDPISGHTALYWYRQSLGQGLEFLIYFQGNSAPDKSGLPSDRFSAERTGGSVSTLTIQRTQQEDSAVYLCASSSWATGVGKTQYFGPGTRLLVL.

Only one count was recorded for this clonotype. One end of the junction does not line up with germline, which may come from a read error. This chain joins TRBV6-1 and TRBJ1-2, with D unclear. The V gene's germline CDR1 is MNHNS and CDR2 SASEGT. The CDR3 extends over 14 amino acids. The CDR3 protein is CASSVVVGVTGYSF. DNA for the CDR3: TGTGCCAGCAGTGTCGTAGTTGGGGTCACTGGCTACTCCTTC.

This clonotype showed up many times. The chain uses TRBV11-2 and TRBJ2-7; D is undetermined. V shed 2 bases and J shed 4 bases, with 3 bases lying between them. CDR1 is SGHAT and CDR2 is FQNNGV in the germline V gene. There are 11 residues in the CDR3. The CDR3 protein is CASSLTYEQYF. CDR3 sequence (DNA): TGTGCCAGCAGCTTAACGTACGAGCAGTACTTC.

The chain joins TRBV20-1 to TRBJ1-1; D is perhaps TRBD1 (6 bases). The CDR3 length is 14 residues. Trimming stripped 3 bases from V and 5 bases from J, with 16 bases between. Germline loops: CDR1 DFQATT, CDR2 SNEGSKA (reference sequence). CDR3: CSARGARDKTEAFF. Written as DNA, the CDR3 is TGCAGTGCTAGGGGCGCCAGGGACAAGACTGAAGCTTTCTTT.

In this sample, this clonotype turned up many times. The rearrangement joins TRBV5-4 to TRBJ1-1; D might be TRBD1 (6 bases). Germline values: CDR1 SGHNT, CDR2 YYREEE (reference sequence). V dropped 7 bases and J dropped 4 bases, with 20 bases sitting between them. The CDR3 consists of 15 residues. CDR3 DNA: TGTGCCAGCGGGCAGGGGCGCGGGGGGACCACTGAAGCTTTCTTT. This encodes CASGQGRGGTTEAFF.

This clonotype was detected many times. The gene calls are TRBV7-2 and TRBJ1-4; D gene uncertain. Trimming shortened V by 5 bases and J by 8 bases, and 9 bases separated the two germline ends. The germline CDR1 and CDR2 sequences are SGHTA and FQGNSA. This CDR3 has 12 amino acids. Here the CDR3 DNA reads TGTGCCAGCAGCCGTCTGGGGGAAAAACTGTTTTTT. Its translation is CASSRLGEKLFF.

This clonotype was recorded at least ten times. The chain is built from TRBV20-1 and TRBJ1-2; 7 bases map to TRBD1. V lost 0 bases to trimming and J lost 4 bases; unmatched junction nucleotides: 5. This CDR3 region has 14 residues. Germline CDR1 is DFQATT and CDR2 is SNEGSKA (reference sequence). The CDR3 bases are TGCAGTGCTAGAGACCACAGGGGACCCTATGGCTACACCTTC. The encoded protein is CSARDHRGPYGYTF.

The chain links TRBV15 to TRBJ1-1, with no clear D. The V and J ends lost 4 bases and 8 bases respectively, with 8 bases between them. Germline loops: CDR1 LNHNV, CDR2 YYDKDF (reference sequence). CDR3 length: 11 amino acids. CDR3 DNA sequence: TGTGCCACCAGCACCGTCAGCGAAGCTTTCTTT. Translated, it gives CATSTVSEAFF.

The rearrangement links TRBV20-1 to TRBJ2-1; 12 bases fit TRBD2. V trimming: 1 base; J trimming: 2 bases; junction bases outside the gene matches: 3. From germline, CDR1 is DFQATT and CDR2 SNEGSKA (reference sequence). CDR3 size: 16 residues. This chain's CDR3 is CSARASGGAPYNEQFF. CDR3 nucleotide sequence: TGCAGTGCTAGAGCTAGCGGGGGGGCCCCCTACAATGAGCAGTTCTTC.